This TCR beta chain was sequenced in a study of response to subunit inactivated influenza vaccine. Overall study results and limits: A suggestion made by the authors is that each seasonal influenza vaccination recruits few new T cells.

TCRdb reprocessed the RT-PCR reads with MiXCR, giving one entry per CDR3 protein. The repertoire has approximately 490,000 distinct CDR3 sequences, approximately 7.3% of them found once; the top ten carry less than 15%. In its sample, this clonotype was seen many times. The antigen is not known. Germline CDR1 and CDR2: SGHRS and YFSETQ. Between the trimmed V and J ends, which lost 5 bases and 2 bases, there was a span of 10 bases. The CDR3 covers 14 residues. The input for sequencing was PBMCs from blood, taken roughly 24 months after vaccination. The sequence derives from a man aged 45 to 75 who received an inactivated influenza vaccine. The chain carries TRBV5-1 and TRBJ2-2, with D possibly TRBD2 on 6 matching bases. This chain's CDR3 is CASSEGGNTGELFF. In DNA form, the CDR3 reads TGCGCCAGCAGTGAGGGAGGTAACACCGGGGAGCTGTTTTTT.